The clone carrying this T cell receptor beta chain was found many times. Its target is unknown. Each TCR cDNA library carried sample-specific barcodes on both ends. TCRdb passed the 5' RACE reads through MiXCR, listing each CDR3 protein once. Of hundreds of thousands of distinct CDR3 sequences listed, more than 25% are singletons. The record originates from a study of identical twins' blood T cells. Three pairs of healthy female monozygous twins were the donors. Overall study findings and caveats: Even for out-of-frame TCRbeta, twins reportedly shared V gene usage much more than unrelated donors.

This receptor was identified in a woman aged 18-50 years in good health. Sequences were obtained from PBMCs.

The CDR3 bases are TGTGCCAGCAGTCCAGCGGGAGGCAATGAGCAGTTCTTC. Amino acids: CASSPAGGNEQFF. The genes are TRBV7-7 and TRBJ2-1; 9 bases map to TRBD2. Unmatched junction bases numbered 3, after V lost 6 bases and J lost 6 bases. The CDR3 runs 13 residues. From germline, CDR1 is SSHAT and CDR2 FNYEAQ (reference sequence).